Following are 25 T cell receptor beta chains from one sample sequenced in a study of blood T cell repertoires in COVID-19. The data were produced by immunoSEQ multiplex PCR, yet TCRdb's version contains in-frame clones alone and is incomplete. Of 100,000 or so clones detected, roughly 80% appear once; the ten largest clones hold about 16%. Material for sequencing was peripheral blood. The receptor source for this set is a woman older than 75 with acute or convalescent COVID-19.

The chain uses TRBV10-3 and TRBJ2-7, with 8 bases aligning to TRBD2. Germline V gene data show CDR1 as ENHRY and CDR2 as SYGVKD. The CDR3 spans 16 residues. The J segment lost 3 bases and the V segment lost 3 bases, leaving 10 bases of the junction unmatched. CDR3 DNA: TGTGCCATCAGTGACCCCCTCCGGGAGGGGCGCTACGAGCAGTACGTC. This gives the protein CAISDPLREGRYEQYV.

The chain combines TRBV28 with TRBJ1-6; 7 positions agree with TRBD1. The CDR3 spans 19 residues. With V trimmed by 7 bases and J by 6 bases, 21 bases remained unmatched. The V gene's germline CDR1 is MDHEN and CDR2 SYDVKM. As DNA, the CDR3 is TGTGCCAGCACCCTAAGACGGGACAGCTCTACGTCGATTAATTCACCCCTCCACTTT. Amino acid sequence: CASTLRRDSSTSINSPLHF. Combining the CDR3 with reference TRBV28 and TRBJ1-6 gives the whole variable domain DVKVTQSSRYLVKRTGEKVFLECVQDMDHENMFWYRQDPGLGLRLIYFSYDVKMKEKGDIPEGYSVSREKKERFSLILESASTNQTSMYLCASTLRRDSSTSINSPLHFGNGTRLTVT.

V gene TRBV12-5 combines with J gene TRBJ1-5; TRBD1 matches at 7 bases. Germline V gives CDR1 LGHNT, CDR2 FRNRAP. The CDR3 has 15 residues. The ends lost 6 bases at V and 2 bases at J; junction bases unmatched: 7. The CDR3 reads CASGGDRVGNQPQHF. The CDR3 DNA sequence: TGTGCTAGTGGAGGTGACAGGGTCGGCAATCAGCCCCAGCATTTT. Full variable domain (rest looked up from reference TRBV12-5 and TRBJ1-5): DARVTQTPRHKVTEMGQEVTMRCQPILGHNTVFWYRQTMMQGLELLAYFRNRAPLDDSGMPKDRFSAEMPDATLATLKIQPSEPRDSAVYFCASGGDRVGNQPQHFGDGTRLSIL.

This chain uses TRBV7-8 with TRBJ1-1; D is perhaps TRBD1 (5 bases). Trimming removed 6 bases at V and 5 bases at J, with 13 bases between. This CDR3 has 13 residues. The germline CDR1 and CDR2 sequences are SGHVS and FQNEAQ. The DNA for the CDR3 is TGTGCCAGCAGTTATGGGGCGGGGACTGAAGCTTTCTTT. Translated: CASSYGAGTEAFF.

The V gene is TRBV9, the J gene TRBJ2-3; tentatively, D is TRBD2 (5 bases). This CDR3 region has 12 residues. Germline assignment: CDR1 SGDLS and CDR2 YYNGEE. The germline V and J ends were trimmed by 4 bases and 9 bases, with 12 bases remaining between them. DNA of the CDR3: TGTGCCAGCAGCCCTGACGAGGGCACGCAGTATTTT. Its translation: CASSPDEGTQYF.

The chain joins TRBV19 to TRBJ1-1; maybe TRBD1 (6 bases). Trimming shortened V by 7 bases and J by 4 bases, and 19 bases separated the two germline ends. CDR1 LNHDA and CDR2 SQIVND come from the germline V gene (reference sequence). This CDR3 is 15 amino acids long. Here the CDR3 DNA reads TGTGCCAGTACCCGTGCCCAAACAGGGTTCACTGAAGCTTTCTTT. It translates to CASTRAQTGFTEAFF.

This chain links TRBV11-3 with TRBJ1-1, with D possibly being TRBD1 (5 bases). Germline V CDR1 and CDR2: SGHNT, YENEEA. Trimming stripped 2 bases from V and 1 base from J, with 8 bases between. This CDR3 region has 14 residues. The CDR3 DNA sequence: TGTGCCAGCAGCTTAAGCGGGGGGAACACTGAAGCTTTCTTT. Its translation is CASSLSGGNTEAFF.

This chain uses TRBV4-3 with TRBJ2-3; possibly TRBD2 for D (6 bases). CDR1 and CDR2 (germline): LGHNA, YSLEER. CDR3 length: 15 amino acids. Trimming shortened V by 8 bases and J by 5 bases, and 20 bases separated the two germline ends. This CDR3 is CASSFLGVAEDTQYF. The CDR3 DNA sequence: TGCGCCAGCTCCTTTTTGGGGGTAGCGGAAGATACGCAGTATTTT.

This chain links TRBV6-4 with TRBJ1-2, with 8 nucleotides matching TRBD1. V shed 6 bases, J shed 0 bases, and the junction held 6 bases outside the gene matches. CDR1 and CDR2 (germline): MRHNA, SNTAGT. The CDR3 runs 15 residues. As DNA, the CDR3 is TGTGCCAGCAGATTATCGGGACAGGCTAACTATGGCTACACCTTC. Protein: CASRLSGQANYGYTF.

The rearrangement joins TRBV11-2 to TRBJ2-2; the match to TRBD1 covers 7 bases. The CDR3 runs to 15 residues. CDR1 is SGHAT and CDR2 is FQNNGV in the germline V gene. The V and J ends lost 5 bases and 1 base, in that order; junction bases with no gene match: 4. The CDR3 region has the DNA TGTGCCAGCAGCCGAGGGGGCGGGAACACCGGGGAGCTGTTTTTT. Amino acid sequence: CASSRGGGNTGELFF.

This CDR3 is CASSKQGFYEQYF. In nucleotides, the CDR3 is TGTGCCAGCAGCAAACAGGGGTTCTACGAGCAGTACTTC. The chain is built from TRBV21-1 and TRBJ2-7; no check of the table's D call, TRBD1, against the DNA was made. TRBV21-1 is termed a pseudogene. The CDR3 totals 13 residues.

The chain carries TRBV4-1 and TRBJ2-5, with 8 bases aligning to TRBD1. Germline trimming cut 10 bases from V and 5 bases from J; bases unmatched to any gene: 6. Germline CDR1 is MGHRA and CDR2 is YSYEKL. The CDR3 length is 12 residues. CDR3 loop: CATGTGGETQYF. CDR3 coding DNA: TGCGCCACGGGAACAGGGGGGGAGACCCAGTACTTC.

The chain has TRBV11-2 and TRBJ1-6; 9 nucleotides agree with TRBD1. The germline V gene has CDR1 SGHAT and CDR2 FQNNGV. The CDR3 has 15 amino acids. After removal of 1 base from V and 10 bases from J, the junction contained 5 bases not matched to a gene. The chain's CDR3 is CASSLGDRVNSPLHF. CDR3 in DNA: TGTGCCAGCAGCTTAGGGGACAGGGTTAACTCACCCCTCCACTTT.

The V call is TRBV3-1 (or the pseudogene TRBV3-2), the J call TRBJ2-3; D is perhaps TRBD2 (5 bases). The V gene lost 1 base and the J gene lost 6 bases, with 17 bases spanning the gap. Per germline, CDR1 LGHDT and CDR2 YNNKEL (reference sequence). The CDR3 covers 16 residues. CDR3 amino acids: CASSQGIEGFRDTQYF. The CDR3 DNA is TGTGCCAGCAGCCAAGGTATAGAGGGATTCCGGGATACGCAGTATTTT.

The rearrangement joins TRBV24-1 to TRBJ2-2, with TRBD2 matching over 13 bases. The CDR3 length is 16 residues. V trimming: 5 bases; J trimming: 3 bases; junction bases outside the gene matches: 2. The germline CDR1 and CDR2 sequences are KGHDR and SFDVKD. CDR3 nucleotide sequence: TGTGCCACCAGTGGCACTAGCGGGAGGGACACCGGGGAGCTGTTTTTT. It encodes CATSGTSGRDTGELFF.

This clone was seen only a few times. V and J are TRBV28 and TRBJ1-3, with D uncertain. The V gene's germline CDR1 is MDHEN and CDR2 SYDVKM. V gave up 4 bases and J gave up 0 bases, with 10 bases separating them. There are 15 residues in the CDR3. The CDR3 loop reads CASSSTSGSGNTIYF. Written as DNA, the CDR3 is TGTGCCAGCAGTTCTACTTCGGGCTCTGGAAACACCATATATTTT. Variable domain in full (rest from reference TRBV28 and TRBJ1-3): DVKVTQSSRYLVKRTGEKVFLECVQDMDHENMFWYRQDPGLGLRLIYFSYDVKMKEKGDIPEGYSVSREKKERFSLILESASTNQTSMYLCASSSTSGSGNTIYFGEGSWLTVV.

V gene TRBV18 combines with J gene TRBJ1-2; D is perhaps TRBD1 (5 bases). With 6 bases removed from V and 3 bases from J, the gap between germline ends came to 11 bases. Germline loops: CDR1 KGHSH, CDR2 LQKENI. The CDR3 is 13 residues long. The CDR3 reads CASSPDSYYGYTF. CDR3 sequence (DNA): TGTGCCAGCTCTCCAGACAGCTACTATGGCTACACCTTC.

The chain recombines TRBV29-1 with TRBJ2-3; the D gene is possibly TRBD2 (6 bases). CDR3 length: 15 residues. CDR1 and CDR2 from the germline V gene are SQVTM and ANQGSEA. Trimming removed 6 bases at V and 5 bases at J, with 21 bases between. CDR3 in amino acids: CSVFGGAPLGDTQYF. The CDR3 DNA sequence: TGCAGCGTATTCGGGGGAGCCCCCTTAGGAGATACGCAGTATTTT.

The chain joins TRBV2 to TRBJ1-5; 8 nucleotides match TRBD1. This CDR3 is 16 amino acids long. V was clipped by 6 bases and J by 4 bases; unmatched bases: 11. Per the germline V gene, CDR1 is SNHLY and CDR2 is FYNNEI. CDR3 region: CASSLTRQGRNQPQHF. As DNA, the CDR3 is TGTGCCAGCAGCCTTACTAGACAGGGGAGGAATCAGCCCCAGCATTTT.

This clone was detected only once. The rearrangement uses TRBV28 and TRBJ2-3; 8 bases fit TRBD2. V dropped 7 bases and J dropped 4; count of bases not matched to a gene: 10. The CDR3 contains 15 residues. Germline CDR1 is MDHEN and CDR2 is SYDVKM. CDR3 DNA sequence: TGTGCCAGCATCCCACCGGGAGGGCCCGCAGATACGCAGTATTTT. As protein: CASIPPGGPADTQYF.

The CDR3 nucleotides are TGCAGCGTCAGCGGGGCGGGACTTCGTGAGCAGTTCTTC. Translated: CSVSGAGLREQFF. The rearrangement links TRBV29-1 to TRBJ2-1, with TRBD2 identical over 7 bases. V gave up 6 bases and J gave up 9 bases; unmatched junction bases: 11. The germline V gene encodes CDR1 SQVTM and CDR2 ANQGSEA. The CDR3 has 13 residues.

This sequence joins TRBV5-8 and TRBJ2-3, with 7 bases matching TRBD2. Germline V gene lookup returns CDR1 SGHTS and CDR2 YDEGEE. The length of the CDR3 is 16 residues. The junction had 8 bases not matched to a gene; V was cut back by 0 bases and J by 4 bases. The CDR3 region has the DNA TGTGCCAGCAGCTTGGCTGGCGGGAGTGCGGCAGATACGCAGTATTTT. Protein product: CASSLAGGSAADTQYF. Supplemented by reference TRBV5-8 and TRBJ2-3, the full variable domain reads EAGVTQSPTHLIKTRGQQATLRCSPISGHTSVYWYQQALGLGLQFLLWYDEGEERNRGNFPPRFSGRQFPNYSSELNVNALELEDSALYLCASSLAGGSAADTQYFGPGTRLTVL.

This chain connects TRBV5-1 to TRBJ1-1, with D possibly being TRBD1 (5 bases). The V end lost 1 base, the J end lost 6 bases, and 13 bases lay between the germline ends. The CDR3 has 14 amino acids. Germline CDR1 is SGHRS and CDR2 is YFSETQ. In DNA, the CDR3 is TGCGCCAGCAGCTTGAGGGGTATGACCCCTGAAGCTTTCTTT. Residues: CASSLRGMTPEAFF.

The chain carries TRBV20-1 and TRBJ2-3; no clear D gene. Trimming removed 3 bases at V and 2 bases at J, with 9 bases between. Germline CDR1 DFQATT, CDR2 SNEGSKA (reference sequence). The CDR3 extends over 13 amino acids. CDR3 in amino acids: CSASDLYTDTQYF. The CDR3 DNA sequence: TGCAGTGCTAGTGACCTTTACACAGATACGCAGTATTTT.

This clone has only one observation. CDR3 amino acids: CASSYTDYGYTF. The DNA of the CDR3 is TGTGCCAGCAGTTACACAGACTATGGCTACACCTTC. V is TRBV6-2 or TRBV6-3 and J is TRBJ1-2; D unclear. Trimming cost V 2 bases and J 3 bases, with 4 bases left between them. This CDR3 is built from 12 residues. CDR1 MNHEY and CDR2 SVGEGT come from the germline V gene.